Shown below are 3 T cell receptor beta chains from a single sample sequenced in a study of cytomegalovirus exposure and HLA in healthy donors. The PCR used 60 Vbeta and 13 Jbeta primers. Sequenced by immunoSEQ multiplex PCR; TCRdb stores in-frame clones only, minus some. The data show roughly 78,000 clones, roughly 63% seen once. Sequencing was performed on PBMCs. The source of these receptors is a young man in good health and CMV-seropositive.

The rearrangement uses TRBV30 and TRBJ2-2; 13 bases match TRBD2. The CDR3 is 15 amino acids. Germline trimming cut 2 bases from V and 6 bases from J; bases unmatched to any gene: 3. Germline V gene lookup returns CDR1 GTSNPN and CDR2 SVGIG (reference sequence). CDR3 in amino acids: CAWSKGLAGAGELFF. The CDR3 DNA reads TGTGCCTGGAGTAAAGGACTAGCGGGGGCCGGGGAGCTGTTTTTT.

The chain uses TRBV10-2 and TRBJ2-2; TRBD2 matches 9 bases. Germline V gene lookup returns CDR1 WSHSY and CDR2 SAAADI. The CDR3 spans 18 residues. The ends lost 2 bases at V and 0 bases at J; junction bases unmatched: 7. CDR3 amino acids: CASSEASGVPANTGELFF. Here the CDR3 DNA reads TGCGCCAGCAGTGAGGCTAGCGGGGTCCCCGCGAACACCGGGGAGCTGTTTTTT.

The V and J genes are TRBV5-1 and TRBJ2-3, with 7 nucleotides matching TRBD1. The CDR3 contains 17 residues. Per the germline V gene, CDR1 is SGHRS and CDR2 is YFSETQ. With V trimmed by 1 base and J by 4 bases, 12 bases remained unmatched. In DNA, the CDR3 is TGCGCCAGCAGCTTGTCGACAGGGTTGGACGGTTCAGATACGCAGTATTTT. Amino acid sequence: CASSLSTGLDGSDTQYF. The full variable domain, rest sourced from reference TRBV5-1 and TRBJ2-3, is KAGVTQTPRYLIKTRGQQVTLSCSPISGHRSVSWYQQTPGQGLQFLFEYFSETQRNKGNFPGRFSGRQFSNSRSEMNVSTLELGDSALYLCASSLSTGLDGSDTQYFGPGTRLTVL.